Detailed here is one T cell receptor (beta chain). This receptor's antigen is unknown. No much larger clone exists at a distance of one base, and base qualities are not known. At one collaborating source in Seattle, patients were enrolled during active infection and were followed longitudinally through the course of disease. Whole blood was collected in K2EDTA tubes by collaborating institutions according to the institutions' own protocols. For TCRbeta analysis, collaborators shipped samples as frozen whole blood, isolated PBMCs, or DNA extracted from either of those sample types. This sample stems from a study of blood T cell repertoires in COVID-19 (dated by TCRdb to the early 2020s). The study in broad terms: Collaborator samples came from the United States, Italy and Spain and covered acute and convalescent phases of COVID-19. The prospective study material was composed of cDNA or gDNA derived from T cells, B-cell-depleted T cells, or PBMCs. Subjects who had been exposed to COVID-19, were actively infected with it, or had recovered from it provided the deeply sampled blood TCRbeta repertoires that made up the dataset. The repertoires were released in a freely available public database meant as a resource for research on the immune response to SARS-CoV-2. The samples were drawn from two sources: the first 160 participants of the ongoing ImmuneRACE study, and about 1,300 subjects contributed by 6 global collaborators. The sample metadata nearly always contained a de-identified subject ID, COVID-19 status, age in years and sex. HLA class I and class II types, where available, came from metadata supplied by the sample provider rather than from assay-based typing. The paper's findings and limits, for the study overall: Clinical and demographic metadata were provided uncurated, with the amount varying by source and participant.

CDR1 and CDR2 are drawn from the germline V gene (reference sequence): SGHNT, YYREEE. From its cysteine to its phenylalanine, the CDR3 spans 15 amino acids. Just the 45-base CDR3 DNA is kept, in frame starting at base 1. Germline trimming amounts to 4 bases on V and 3 bases on J, with 8 as the count of junction bases outside the gene matches. TCRbeta CDR3 regions were amplified from genomic DNA by means of the immunoSEQ Assay, a bias-controlled multiplex PCR. The authors' analysis ran thus. Within the assay, amplification of reference gene primers was used to estimate how many nucleated cells each sample contained. To quantify the absolute abundance of each unique TCRbeta CDR3 rearrangement, sequence reads were collapsed and filtered. For each sample, productive Simpson clonality was calculated as the square root of Simpson's diversity index over productive rearrangements. TCRdb took this table from immuneACCESS and kept in-frame rearrangements with V and J called. Such tables lack part of the clones; where checked against another copy, unresolved V genes explain under half of the gap, and the rest is unexplained. That table is the source of V, J and clone size, and D and trimming were worked out from the DNA. Recorded for this sample are some 180,000 clones; roughly 80% of them occurred a single time. Around 8.9% of the sample goes to the ten largest clones.

The sequenced sample was peripheral blood. This sequence originates from a woman of 80 years or more with COVID-19, enrolled during active disease. The rearranged segments are TRBV5-4 and TRBJ2-7; 9 bases in between match TRBD1. The nucleotides read TGTGCCAGCAGCCGAAAGACAGGGGGAGTCTACGAGCAGTACTTC. Translation gives CASSRKTGGVYEQYF.